The 27 T cell receptor beta chains given below trace back to one sample, sequenced in a study of blood T cells in healthy people across ages. Using a J-beta primer mix together with a sample-barcoded 5' primer, a second PCR was run for roughly 7 to 12 cycles. TCRdb analysed the 5' RACE reads with MiXCR anew, one entry per CDR3 protein. The sample consists of 700,000 to 900,000 distinct CDR3 sequences, roughly 53% of them appearing once. Source material: blood. All receptors come from a man older than 75 in good health.

V and J are TRBV12-3 or TRBV12-4 and TRBJ2-4; no reliable D call. This CDR3 spans 13 amino acids. V dropped 7 bases and J dropped 1 base, with 8 bases sitting between them. The DNA for the CDR3 is TGTGCCAGCAACCAGAACGCCAAAAACATTCAGTACTTC. Translation gives CASNQNAKNIQYF.

In DNA, the CDR3 is TGTGCCAGCAGCCGACCCGGACAGGGTGGCTACACCTTC. Encoded protein: CASSRPGQGGYTF. V is TRBV25-1 and J is TRBJ1-2; 8 bases fit TRBD1. Germline values: CDR1 MGHDK, CDR2 SYGVNS. V shed 6 bases and J 7 bases; nucleotides not matched to a gene: 7. This CDR3 contains 13 residues.

The chain's CDR3 is CASSTRGVWEQYF. In nucleotides, the CDR3 is TGTGCCAGCAGCACCAGGGGTGTATGGGAGCAGTACTTC. The V gene is TRBV3-1, the J gene TRBJ2-1, with a weak D call TRBD1 (6 bases). The J call may be wrong; the DNA end is better matched by TRBJ2-7. The CDR3 has 13 amino acids. From germline, CDR1 is LGHDT and CDR2 YNNKEL (reference sequence).

This clonotype was observed once. The chain is built from TRBV9 and TRBJ2-3; D is unclear. V shed 0 bases and J shed 2 bases, with 10 bases lying between them. The germline V gene encodes CDR1 SGDLS and CDR2 YYNGEE. The CDR3 contains 15 residues. This CDR3 is CASSVGDGHTDTQYF. DNA for the CDR3: TGTGCCAGCAGCGTAGGCGACGGGCACACAGATACGCAGTATTTT.

The chain couples TRBV28 to TRBJ2-3; D remains unclear. Germline V gives CDR1 MDHEN, CDR2 SYDVKM. The CDR3 totals 13 residues. V shed 7 bases and J shed 3 bases, with 11 bases lying between them. The CDR3 sequence: CASKVETTDTQYF. CDR3 nucleotide sequence: TGTGCCAGCAAGGTCGAGACGACAGATACGCAGTATTTT.

There are a few counts of this clonotype. CDR3 protein: CASAALGYGEQYF. CDR3 coding DNA: TGTGCCAGCGCGGCCCTTGGCTATGGCGAGCAGTACTTC. This chain uses TRBV5-6 with TRBJ2-4; no firm D call. The J call is uncertain, as TRBJ2-7 better fits the DNA end. This CDR3 has 13 residues. From germline, CDR1 is SGHDT and CDR2 YYEEEE.

The V call is TRBV9, the J call TRBJ2-5; 9 bases align to TRBD2. The assigned J gene may be wrong: the sequence end matches TRBJ2-7 better. The CDR3 loop spans 16 amino acids. CDR1 and CDR2 (germline): SGDLS, YYNGEE. CDR3 bases: TGTGCCAGCAGCGTAGACAGTAGCGGGAGCGGGACCGAGCAGTACTTC. Its protein is CASSVDSSGSGTEQYF.

This clonotype occurred a few times. As DNA, the CDR3 is TGTGCCAGCAGCTTAGGGAGTAGCGCAGATACGCAGTATTTT. Encoded protein: CASSLGSSADTQYF. The chain uses TRBV7-3 and TRBJ2-3, with D possibly matching TRBD2 (5 bases). This CDR3 is built from 14 residues. Germline V gene data show CDR1 as SGHTA and CDR2 as FQGTGA. Trimming took off 2 bases at V and 4 bases at J, with 10 bases between the two ends.

The chain links TRBV28 to TRBJ1-2, with D hard to call. The V gene's germline CDR1 is MDHEN and CDR2 SYDVKM. The CDR3 is 17 amino acids. Trimming left V 6 bases short and J 3 bases short, with 23 bases between. CDR3 sequence: CASSPVRYSGEDYGYTF. DNA of the CDR3: TGTGCCAGCAGCCCGGTTCGATACAGCGGCGAGGACTATGGCTACACCTTC.

This clonotype showed up just a few times. This chain joins TRBV29-1 and TRBJ1-2; D possibly corresponds to TRBD1 (6 bases). The length of the CDR3 is 13 residues. Germline CDR1 reads SQVTM; CDR2 reads ANQGSEA. Trimming pared 6 bases from V and 7 bases from J, leaving 18 bases between. The CDR3 DNA reads TGCAGCGTCCGCTTCAACAGGGTATTTGGCTACACCTTC. This sequence encodes CSVRFNRVFGYTF.

V is TRBV24-1 and J is TRBJ1-5; possible D gene TRBD1, 5 bases. This CDR3 region has 14 residues. CDR1 is KGHDR, CDR2 SFDVKD, per germline. The V end was cut by 3 bases, the J end by 7 bases, with 12 bases between. The CDR3 region has the DNA TGTGCCACCAGTGATGGGGGGGAAGGCCAGCCCCAGCATTTT. It specifies CATSDGGEGQPQHF.

J is TRBJ2-1 and V is TRBV9, with TRBD1 matching 8 bases. With 0 bases clipped from V and 12 bases from J, the junction kept 5 bases outside the gene matches. In germline, CDR1 is SGDLS, CDR2 YYNGEE. The CDR3 totals 13 residues. CDR3 DNA sequence: TGTGCCAGCAGCGTAGGAGGAGGGACAGGGCAGTTCTTC. Its protein is CASSVGGGTGQFF.

V usage is TRBV5-1 and J usage is TRBJ2-5; D remains ambiguous. In germline, CDR1 is SGHRS, CDR2 YFSETQ. This CDR3 is built from 16 residues. V was trimmed by 4 bases and J by 2 bases, leaving 18 bases between them. The CDR3 is CASSRLASELQETQYF. As DNA, the CDR3 is TGCGCCAGCAGCCGACTCGCCTCCGAACTACAAGAGACCCAGTACTTC.

The chain employs TRBV12-3 or TRBV12-4 and TRBJ2-4, with 9 nucleotides matching TRBD1. Judging by the DNA end, TRBJ2-7 fits better; the J call may be wrong. The CDR3 is 14 residues long. For the CDR3, the DNA is TGTGCCAGCAGGGGACAGGGCGCGATCTACGAGCAGTACTTC. Translated: CASRGQGAIYEQYF.

The V and J genes are TRBV7-6 and TRBJ2-7; 7 positions agree with TRBD2. The CDR3 consists of 15 residues. Germline loops: CDR1 SGHVS, CDR2 FNYEAQ. V was pared by 1 base and J by 3 bases, with 6 bases of the junction left unmatched. The CDR3 nucleotides read TGTGCCAGCAGCTTAGGATCTGGACTAGGCTACGAGCAGTACTTC. This codes for CASSLGSGLGYEQYF.

This chain uses TRBV12-3 or TRBV12-4 with TRBJ2-1, with 11 bases lining up with TRBD2. This CDR3 is built from 14 residues. V trimming: 5 bases; J trimming: 7 bases; junction bases outside the gene matches: 4. The CDR3 coding sequence is TGTGCCAGCAGTACTAGCGGGAGAGGGAATGAGCAGTTCTTC. Encoded protein: CASSTSGRGNEQFF.

The genes are TRBV5-1 and TRBJ2-1; no definite D call. V lost 0 bases and J 3 bases, leaving 7 bases between the germline ends. Looked up from germline, CDR1 is SGHRS and CDR2 is YFSETQ. The CDR3 runs 14 residues. The CDR3 region is CASSLEVNYNEQFF. CDR3 sequence (DNA): TGCGCCAGCAGCTTGGAAGTAAACTACAATGAGCAGTTCTTC. Full variable domain (remainder filled in from reference TRBV5-1 and TRBJ2-1): KAGVTQTPRYLIKTRGQQVTLSCSPISGHRSVSWYQQTPGQGLQFLFEYFSETQRNKGNFPGRFSGRQFSNSRSEMNVSTLELGDSALYLCASSLEVNYNEQFFGPGTRLTVL.

In this sample, this clonotype turned up a few times. This chain connects TRBV7-2 to TRBJ2-7; D gene ambiguous. The CDR3 covers 12 residues. The germline V and J ends were trimmed by 5 bases and 3 bases, with 8 bases remaining between them. Per the germline V gene, CDR1 is SGHTA and CDR2 is FQGNSA. The CDR3 coding sequence is TGTGCCAGCAGCCGATCGTTCTACGAGCAGTACTTC. As protein: CASSRSFYEQYF.

This clonotype was observed a handful of times. As DNA, the CDR3 is TGTGCCAGCAGCCAAGATTCACAGGACTTTTTCACAGATACGCAGTATTTT. It translates to CASSQDSQDFFTDTQYF. V and J are TRBV4-2 and TRBJ2-3; D may be TRBD1 or TRBD2 (5 bases each). This CDR3 is built from 17 residues. V lost 0 bases and J lost 2, with 15 bases in between. The germline CDR1 and CDR2 sequences are LGHNA and YNFKEQ.

This clonotype came up a few times. The gene calls are TRBV29-1 and TRBJ2-5, with 14 nucleotides matching TRBD2. V was clipped by 6 bases and J by 5 bases; unmatched bases: 8. The CDR3 is 15 residues long. Germline CDR1 and CDR2: SQVTM and ANQGSEA. The CDR3 DNA reads as TGCAGCGTCGGGACTAGCGGGAGTGGCGGGGAGACCCAGTACTTC. Translated, it gives CSVGTSGSGGETQYF.

V usage is TRBV9 and J usage is TRBJ2-7, with D possibly called TRBD1 or TRBD2 (7 bases each). This CDR3 region has 15 residues. Per the germline V gene, CDR1 is SGDLS and CDR2 is YYNGEE. V lost 1 base and J 0 bases, leaving 11 bases between the germline ends. The CDR3 bases are TGTGCCAGCAGCGTAAGCGGGGACAGCTCCTACGAGCAGTACTTC. This sequence encodes CASSVSGDSSYEQYF.

The chain couples TRBV24-1 to TRBJ2-5, with 7 bases lining up with TRBD1. V trimming: 3 bases; J trimming: 11 bases; junction bases outside the gene matches: 17. The germline gives CDR1 KGHDR, CDR2 SFDVKD. CDR3 length: 16 residues. The CDR3: CATSDPTPTGNNEQYF. CDR3 nucleotides: TGTGCCACCAGTGATCCAACTCCGACAGGGAACAATGAGCAGTACTTC.

In its sample, this clonotype was seen many times. This chain links TRBV7-2 with TRBJ2-3; no clear D. The CDR3 length is 12 residues. Trimming took 5 bases from V and 2 from J, leaving 5 bases between them. Looked up from germline, CDR1 is SGHTA and CDR2 is FQGNSA. In DNA form, the CDR3 reads TGTGCCAGCAGCCCCTACACAGATACGCAGTATTTT. Protein product: CASSPYTDTQYF.

The chain combines TRBV6-2 or TRBV6-3 with TRBJ2-1, with D unclear. In germline, CDR1 is MNHEY, CDR2 SVGEGT. The V and J ends lost 5 bases and 2 bases respectively, with 13 bases between them. The CDR3 totals 15 residues. The CDR3: CASSTSLPAYNEQFF. The CDR3 bases are TGTGCCAGCAGTACGTCTCTGCCCGCCTACAATGAGCAGTTCTTC.

The gene calls are TRBV7-8 and TRBJ2-1, with 7 bases identical to TRBD2. Germline CDR1 and CDR2: SGHVS and FQNEAQ. V dropped 2 bases and J dropped 9; count of bases not matched to a gene: 4. The CDR3 length is 13 residues. CDR3 loop: CASSLTGGVEQFF. The DNA of the CDR3 is TGTGCCAGCAGCTTAACGGGAGGTGTTGAGCAGTTCTTC.

The CDR3: CASSAGSRNNEQFF. In DNA, the CDR3 is TGTGCCAGCAGTGCCGGCAGCCGCAACAATGAGCAGTTCTTC. This sequence joins TRBV2 and TRBJ2-1; D not certain. Germline-derived CDR1 and CDR2 are SNHLY and FYNNEI. V was trimmed by 4 bases and J by 5 bases, leaving 12 bases between them. The CDR3 covers 14 residues.

This clonotype was picked up a small number of times. CDR3 DNA sequence: TGTGCCAGCAGGATTCAGGGGGCGGTGAAGACCCAGTACTTC. It is translated as CASRIQGAVKTQYF. This chain links TRBV28 with TRBJ2-5, with 8 bases identical to TRBD1. CDR1 is MDHEN and CDR2 is SYDVKM in the germline V gene. The trim removed 6 bases at V and 6 bases at J, leaving 9 bases unmatched. This CDR3 region has 14 residues.